This T cell receptor (beta chain) is from a study of blood T cell repertoires in COVID-19. Authors' methods: It was from reference gene primer amplification that nucleated cell counts were estimated. Libraries were prepared by immunoSEQ multiplex PCR; TCRdb keeps only in-frame clonotypes and omits some of them. The D gene and trimming were derived from the DNA, and the V and J assignments and clone size from that table. The sample holds approximately 160,000 clones; about four fifths are singletons and the top ten take 3.7%. This clonotype was obtained from a woman older than 75 with acute or convalescent COVID-19. Material for sequencing was peripheral blood.

Here the CDR3 reads CASSQDGGARREDQPQHF. CDR3 in DNA: TGCGCCAGCAGCCAAGACGGAGGAGCGCGCAGGGAGGATCAGCCCCAGCATTTT. The rearrangement uses TRBV4-3 and TRBJ1-5, with D perhaps TRBD1 (5 bases). CDR1 and CDR2 (germline): LGHNA, YSLEER. Trimming removed 0 bases at V and 5 bases at J, with 20 bases between. This CDR3 is 18 amino acids long.